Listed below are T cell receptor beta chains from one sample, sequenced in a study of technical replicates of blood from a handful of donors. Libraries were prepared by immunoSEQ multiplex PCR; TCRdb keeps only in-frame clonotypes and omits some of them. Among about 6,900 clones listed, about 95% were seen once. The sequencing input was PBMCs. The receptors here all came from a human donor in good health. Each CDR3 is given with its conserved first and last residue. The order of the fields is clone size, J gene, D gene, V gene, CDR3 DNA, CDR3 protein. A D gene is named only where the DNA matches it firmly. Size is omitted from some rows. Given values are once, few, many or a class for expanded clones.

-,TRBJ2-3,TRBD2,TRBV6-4,TGTGCCAGCAGTGTGAGTAGCGGGAGTACGGAAGATACGCAGTATTTT,CASSVSSGSTEDTQYF
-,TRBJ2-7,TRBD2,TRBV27,TGTGCCAGCAGTCCCGGGAGCGGGAGGAGTATGTACGAGCAGTACTTC,CASSPGSGRSMYEQYF
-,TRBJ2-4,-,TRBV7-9,TGTGCCAGCAGCGGGGGAGGCCGGACTTCCCTTCTAGCCAAAAACATTCAGTACTTC,CASSGGGRTSLLAKNIQYF
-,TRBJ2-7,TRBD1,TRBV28,TGTGCCAGCAGTTCCCGACAGGGGGCTAGGGAGCAGTACTTC,CASSSRQGAREQYF
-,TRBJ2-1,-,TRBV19,TGTGCCAGTAGTATAGACCTAGCTTCGGGCTCCTACAATGAGCAGTTCTTC,CASSIDLASGSYNEQFF
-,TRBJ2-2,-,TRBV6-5,TGTGCCAGCAGTAAAACACAGGGATTTGCCGGGGAGCTGTTTTTT,CASSKTQGFAGELFF
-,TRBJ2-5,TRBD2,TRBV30,TGTGCCTGGAGTACCGGGAGGCGGGAGACCCAGTACTTC,CAWSTGRRETQYF
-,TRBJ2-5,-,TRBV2,TGTGCCAGCACTCCCCGGGACACCCAAGAGACCCAGTACTTC,CASTPRDTQETQYF
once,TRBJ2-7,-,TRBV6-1,TGTGCCAGCAGAGAGGGACTCTCCTACGAGCAGTACTTC,CASREGLSYEQYF
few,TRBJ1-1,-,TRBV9,TGTGCCAGCAGCGTAGAACAGGGAGAGCACACTGAAGCTTTCTTT,CASSVEQGEHTEAFF